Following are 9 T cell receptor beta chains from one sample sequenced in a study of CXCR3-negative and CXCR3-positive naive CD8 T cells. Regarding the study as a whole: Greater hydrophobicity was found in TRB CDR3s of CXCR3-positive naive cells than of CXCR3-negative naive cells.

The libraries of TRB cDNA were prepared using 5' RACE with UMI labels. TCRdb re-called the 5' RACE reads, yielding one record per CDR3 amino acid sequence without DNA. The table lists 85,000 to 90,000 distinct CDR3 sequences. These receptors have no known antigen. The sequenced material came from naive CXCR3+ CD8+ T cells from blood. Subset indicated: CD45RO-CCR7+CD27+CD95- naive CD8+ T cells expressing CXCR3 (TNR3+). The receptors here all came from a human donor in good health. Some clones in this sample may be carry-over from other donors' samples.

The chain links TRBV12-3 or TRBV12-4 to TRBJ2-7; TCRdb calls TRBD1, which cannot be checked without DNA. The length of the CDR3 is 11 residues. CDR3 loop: CASSFGGEQYF.

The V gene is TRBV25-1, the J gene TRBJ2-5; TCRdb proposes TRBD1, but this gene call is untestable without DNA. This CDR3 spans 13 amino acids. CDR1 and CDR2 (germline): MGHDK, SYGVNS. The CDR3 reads CASSEMAGDDQYF.

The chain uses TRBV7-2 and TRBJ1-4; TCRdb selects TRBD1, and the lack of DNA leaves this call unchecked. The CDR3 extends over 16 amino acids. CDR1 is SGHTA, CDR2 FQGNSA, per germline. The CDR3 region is CASSLVPEVTNEKLFF.

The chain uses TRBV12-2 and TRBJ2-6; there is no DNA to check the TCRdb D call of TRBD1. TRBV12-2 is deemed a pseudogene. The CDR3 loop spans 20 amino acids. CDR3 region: CASRFGTGRLESSGANVLTF.

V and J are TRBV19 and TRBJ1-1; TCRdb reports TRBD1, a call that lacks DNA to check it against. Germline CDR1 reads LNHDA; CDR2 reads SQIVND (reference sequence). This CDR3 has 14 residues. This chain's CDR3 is CASSMEGASTEAFF.

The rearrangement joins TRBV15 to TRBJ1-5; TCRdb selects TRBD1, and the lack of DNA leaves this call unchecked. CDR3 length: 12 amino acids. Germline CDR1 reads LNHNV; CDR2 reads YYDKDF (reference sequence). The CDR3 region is CATRTGNQPQHF.

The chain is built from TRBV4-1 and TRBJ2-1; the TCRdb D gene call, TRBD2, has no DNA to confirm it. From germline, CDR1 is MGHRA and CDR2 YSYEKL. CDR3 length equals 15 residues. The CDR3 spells CASSQVGGRADEQFF.

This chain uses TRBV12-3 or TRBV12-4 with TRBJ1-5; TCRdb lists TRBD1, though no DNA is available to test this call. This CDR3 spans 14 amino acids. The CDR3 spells CASSYRGREQPQHF.

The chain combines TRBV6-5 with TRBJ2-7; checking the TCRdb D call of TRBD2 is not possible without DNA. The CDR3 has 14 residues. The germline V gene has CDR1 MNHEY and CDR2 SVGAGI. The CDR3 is CASRGRGTRYEQYF.